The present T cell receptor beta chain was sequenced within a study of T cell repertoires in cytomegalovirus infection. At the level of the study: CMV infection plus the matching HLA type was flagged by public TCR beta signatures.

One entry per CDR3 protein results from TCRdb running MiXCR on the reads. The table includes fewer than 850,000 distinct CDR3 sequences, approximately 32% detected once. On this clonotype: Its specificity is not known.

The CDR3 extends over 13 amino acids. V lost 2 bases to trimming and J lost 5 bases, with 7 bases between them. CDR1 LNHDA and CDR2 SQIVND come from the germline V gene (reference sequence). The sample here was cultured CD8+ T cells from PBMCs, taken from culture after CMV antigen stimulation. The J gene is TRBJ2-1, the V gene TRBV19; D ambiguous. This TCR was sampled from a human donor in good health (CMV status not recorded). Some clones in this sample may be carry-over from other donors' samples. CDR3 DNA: TGTGCCAGTAGTATACTTGTACACAATGAGCAGTTCTTC. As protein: CASSILVHNEQFF.